A selection of T cell receptor beta chains follows, all from one sample in a study of blood T cell repertoires in COVID-19. Method: immunoSEQ multiplex PCR; TCRdb's copy keeps in-frame clones and lacks some. The sample records 50,000 to 55,000 clones, 70% to 90% being singletons. The sequenced sample consisted of peripheral blood. These receptor sequences come from an elderly man with acute or convalescent COVID-19. Both conserved end residues are part of each CDR3. The D gene is left open where the match is weak. A row's size may be missing; if present it is once, few, many or a size class.

CDR3 DNA: TGTGCCAGCAGCTTAGGCGTAGAAGCTTTCTTT; CDR3 protein: CASSLGVEAFF; J gene: TRBJ1-1; D gene: -; clone size: -; V gene: TRBV11-2; CDR3 length: 11
CDR3 DNA: TGTGCCAGCAGCCGGGCGGCAGGGGTGGACACCGGGGAGCTGTTTTTT; CDR3 protein: CASSRAAGVDTGELFF; J gene: TRBJ2-2; D gene: -; clone size: -; V gene: TRBV11-3; CDR3 length: 16
CDR3 DNA: TGTGCCAGCAGCCAAGGAGGGTTCCCGGAGACCCAGTACTTC; CDR3 protein: CASSQGGFPETQYF; J gene: TRBJ2-5; D gene: -; clone size: -; V gene: TRBV3-1/TRBV3-2; CDR3 length: 14
CDR3 DNA: TGTGCCATCAGCGAGAGGGGTGGCACTGAAGCTTTCTTT; CDR3 protein: CAISERGGTEAFF; J gene: TRBJ1-1; D gene: -; clone size: -; V gene: TRBV10-3; CDR3 length: 13
CDR3 DNA: TGTGCCAGCAGTTTCGACGGGGGGGCCTGGGAGACCCAGTACTTC; CDR3 protein: CASSFDGGAWETQYF; J gene: TRBJ2-5; D gene: TRBD2; clone size: -; V gene: TRBV27; CDR3 length: 15
CDR3 DNA: TGTGCCAGCAGCTTAGATAACAGGGGGACCTATGGCTACACCTTC; CDR3 protein: CASSLDNRGTYGYTF; J gene: TRBJ1-2; D gene: TRBD1; clone size: -; V gene: TRBV7-2; CDR3 length: 15
CDR3 DNA: TGTGCCAGCAGTTCCCGACAGGGGGCCTCCTACGAGCAGTACTTC; CDR3 protein: CASSSRQGASYEQYF; J gene: TRBJ2-7; D gene: TRBD1; clone size: -; V gene: TRBV6-6; CDR3 length: 15
CDR3 DNA: TGTGCCAGCAGCGTAACGACAGGTTCCCAAGAGACCCAGTACTTC; CDR3 protein: CASSVTTGSQETQYF; J gene: TRBJ2-5; D gene: -; clone size: -; V gene: TRBV9; CDR3 length: 15
CDR3 DNA: TGTGCCAGAAGCTTGTACAGGGCTTATAATTCACCCCTCCACTTT; CDR3 protein: CARSLYRAYNSPLHF; J gene: TRBJ1-6; D gene: -; clone size: -; V gene: TRBV5-3; CDR3 length: 15
CDR3 DNA: TGTGCCAGCATCCTATCGGCAGGCCCTAACTATGGCTACACCTTC; CDR3 protein: CASILSAGPNYGYTF; J gene: TRBJ1-2; D gene: -; clone size: -; V gene: TRBV5-5; CDR3 length: 15
CDR3 DNA: TGTGCCAACGGGGGGTTCGGCAATGAGCAGTTCTTC; CDR3 protein: CANGGFGNEQFF; J gene: TRBJ2-1; D gene: -; clone size: -; V gene: TRBV12-1; CDR3 length: 12
CDR3 DNA: TGCGCCAGCAGCTTGGCCCTGAGCCTAGCTGTCAACAATGAGCAGTTCTTC; CDR3 protein: CASSLALSLAVNNEQFF; J gene: TRBJ2-1; D gene: -; clone size: -; V gene: TRBV5-1; CDR3 length: 17
CDR3 DNA: TGCAGCGTCCGGGGGACAGGCGGACAGCCCCAGCATTTT; CDR3 protein: CSVRGTGGQPQHF; J gene: TRBJ1-5; D gene: TRBD1; clone size: -; V gene: TRBV29-1; CDR3 length: 13
CDR3 DNA: TGTGCCAGCAGTGTGACAGGGCGAGCTTTCTTT; CDR3 protein: CASSVTGRAFF; J gene: TRBJ1-1; D gene: TRBD1; clone size: -; V gene: TRBV28; CDR3 length: 11
CDR3 DNA: TGTGCCATCAGTTACAGGGGGCTGGGCACTGAAGCTTTCTTT; CDR3 protein: CAISYRGLGTEAFF; J gene: TRBJ1-1; D gene: TRBD1; clone size: -; V gene: TRBV10-3; CDR3 length: 14
CDR3 DNA: TGTGCCAGTAGTATAGACCCCTCTAGGGCGGGGAGCACTGAAGCTTTCTTT; CDR3 protein: CASSIDPSRAGSTEAFF; J gene: TRBJ1-1; D gene: -; clone size: -; V gene: TRBV19; CDR3 length: 17
CDR3 DNA: TGCAGTGCTAGTCCCGACAGGGAAGAAGGCTACACCTTC; CDR3 protein: CSASPDREEGYTF; J gene: TRBJ1-2; D gene: TRBD1; clone size: few; V gene: TRBV20-1; CDR3 length: 13
CDR3 DNA: TGTGCCAGCACCGAGGGCGGGGGGGGCACTGAAGCTTTCTTT; CDR3 protein: CASTEGGGGTEAFF; J gene: TRBJ1-1; D gene: -; clone size: -; V gene: TRBV6-5; CDR3 length: 14
CDR3 DNA: TGTGCCAGCAGCCTTAACGGACAGGGCGACTATGGCTACACCTTC; CDR3 protein: CASSLNGQGDYGYTF; J gene: TRBJ1-2; D gene: TRBD1; clone size: few; V gene: TRBV6-5; CDR3 length: 15
CDR3 DNA: TGTGCCAGCAGCCCAAGGGAGAGCTCCTATAATTCACCCCTCCACTTT; CDR3 protein: CASSPRESSYNSPLHF; J gene: TRBJ1-6; D gene: -; clone size: -; V gene: TRBV9; CDR3 length: 16
CDR3 DNA: TGCGCCAGCAGTGTGGATAGCGGGGGAAAAGAGACCCAGTACTTC; CDR3 protein: CASSVDSGGKETQYF; J gene: TRBJ2-5; D gene: TRBD2; clone size: -; V gene: TRBV10-1; CDR3 length: 15
CDR3 DNA: TGCGCCAGCAGCTTTAGCGGTGACTTGGGTGGGGAGCTGTTTTTT; CDR3 protein: CASSFSGDLGGELFF; J gene: TRBJ2-2; D gene: -; clone size: -; V gene: TRBV5-1; CDR3 length: 15
CDR3 DNA: TGTGCCAGCAGCCAAGATCCGCCCAGGCTGAGCGGCTACACCTTC; CDR3 protein: CASSQDPPRLSGYTF; J gene: TRBJ1-2; D gene: -; clone size: few; V gene: TRBV14; CDR3 length: 15
CDR3 DNA: TGTGCCAGCAGCGTCGGGACAGCGTACCAAGAGACCCAGTACTTC; CDR3 protein: CASSVGTAYQETQYF; J gene: TRBJ2-5; D gene: TRBD1; clone size: -; V gene: TRBV9; CDR3 length: 15
CDR3 DNA: TGTGCCGCGCAGGACTTTAATGAAAAACTGTTTTTT; CDR3 protein: CAAQDFNEKLFF; J gene: TRBJ1-4; D gene: -; clone size: -; V gene: TRBV3-1/TRBV3-2; CDR3 length: 12
CDR3 DNA: TGTGCCAGCAGTTACGGACAGGGCTCCACTGAAGCTTTCTTT; CDR3 protein: CASSYGQGSTEAFF; J gene: TRBJ1-1; D gene: TRBD1; clone size: -; V gene: TRBV6-5; CDR3 length: 14
CDR3 DNA: TGTGCCAGCAGCTTAGCATCAGGAGCCAAAAACATTCAGTACTTC; CDR3 protein: CASSLASGAKNIQYF; J gene: TRBJ2-4; D gene: -; clone size: many; V gene: TRBV7-2; CDR3 length: 15
CDR3 DNA: TGTGCCAGCAGCGACCGCGGGGGCACAGATACGCAGTATTTT; CDR3 protein: CASSDRGGTDTQYF; J gene: TRBJ2-3; D gene: -; clone size: -; V gene: TRBV7-3; CDR3 length: 14
CDR3 DNA: TGTGCCAGCAGTTACGGGACAGGGATGAACACTGAAGCTTTCTTT; CDR3 protein: CASSYGTGMNTEAFF; J gene: TRBJ1-1; D gene: TRBD1; clone size: -; V gene: TRBV6-5; CDR3 length: 15
CDR3 DNA: TGTGCCTGGAGTGTACCGCAGGGGGTAATCTGGGAGCAGTTCTTC; CDR3 protein: CAWSVPQGVIWEQFF; J gene: TRBJ2-1; D gene: TRBD1; clone size: -; V gene: TRBV30; CDR3 length: 15
CDR3 DNA: TGTGCCTGTAAAAAACAGGGGGACAATCAGCCCCAGCATTTT; CDR3 protein: CACKKQGDNQPQHF; J gene: TRBJ1-5; D gene: TRBD1; clone size: once; V gene: TRBV30; CDR3 length: 14
CDR3 DNA: TGTGCCAGCTCTACGGCCCCGGAGTCCCCCCTCCACTTT; CDR3 protein: CASSTAPESPLHF; J gene: TRBJ1-6; D gene: -; clone size: once; V gene: TRBV18; CDR3 length: 13
CDR3 DNA: TGCGCCAGCAGCTTTCTAGCGGGGGGCGGCGATGAGCAGTTCTTC; CDR3 protein: CASSFLAGGGDEQFF; J gene: TRBJ2-1; D gene: TRBD2; clone size: -; V gene: TRBV5-1; CDR3 length: 15